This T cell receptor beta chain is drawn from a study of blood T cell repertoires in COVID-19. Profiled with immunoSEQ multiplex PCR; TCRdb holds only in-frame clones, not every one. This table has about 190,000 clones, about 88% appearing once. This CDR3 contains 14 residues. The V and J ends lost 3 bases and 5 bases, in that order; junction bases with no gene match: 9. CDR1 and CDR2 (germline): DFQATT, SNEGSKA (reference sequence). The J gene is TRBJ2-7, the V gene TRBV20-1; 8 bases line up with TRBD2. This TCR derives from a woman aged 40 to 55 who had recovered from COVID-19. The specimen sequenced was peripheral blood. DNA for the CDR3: TGCAGTGCTAGTAAAACGGGAGGGCCCCACGAGCAGTACTTC. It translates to CSASKTGGPHEQYF.